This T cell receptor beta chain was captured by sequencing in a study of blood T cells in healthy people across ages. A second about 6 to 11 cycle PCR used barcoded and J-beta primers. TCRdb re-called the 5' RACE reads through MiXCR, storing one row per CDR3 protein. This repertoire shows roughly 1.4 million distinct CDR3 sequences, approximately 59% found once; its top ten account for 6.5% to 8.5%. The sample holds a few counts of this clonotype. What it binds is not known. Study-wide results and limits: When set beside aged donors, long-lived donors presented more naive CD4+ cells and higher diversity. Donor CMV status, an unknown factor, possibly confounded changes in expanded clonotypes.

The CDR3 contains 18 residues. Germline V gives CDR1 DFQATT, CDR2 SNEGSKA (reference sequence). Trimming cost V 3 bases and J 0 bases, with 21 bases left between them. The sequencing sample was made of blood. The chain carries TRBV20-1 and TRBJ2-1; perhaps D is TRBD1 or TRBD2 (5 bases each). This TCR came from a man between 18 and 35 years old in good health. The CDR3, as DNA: TGCAGTGCTAGCCCCTCTAGCCGTTGGGGGTTCTCCTACAATGAGCAGTTCTTC. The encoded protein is CSASPSSRWGFSYNEQFF.